This entry lists 15 T cell receptor beta chains sequenced from one sample in a study of monozygotic twins with inflammatory bowel disease. Following a re-call of the 5' RACE reads, TCRdb has one entry per CDR3 protein and lacks DNA. This sample's clone table lists about 440,000 distinct CDR3 sequences. The sequenced sample consisted of blood. All receptors derive from a human donor with ulcerative colitis or Crohn's disease, or a healthy co-twin of an affected twin (not recorded which).

This rearrangement joins TRBV9 to TRBJ2-7; TCRdb calls TRBD1, which cannot be checked without DNA. Germline CDR1 and CDR2: SGDLS and YYNGEE. This CDR3 has 14 residues. The CDR3 protein is CASSPGGGGYEQYF.

The J gene is TRBJ1-2, the V gene TRBV4-2; the D call of TRBD1 rests on TCRdb alone, since no DNA is present to check it. The CDR3 sequence is 14 residues long. Per the germline V gene, CDR1 is LGHNA and CDR2 is YNFKEQ. CDR3 in amino acids: CASSRETGDYGYTF.

The J gene is TRBJ2-1, the V gene TRBV3-1; the TCRdb D gene call, TRBD2, has no DNA to confirm it. The length of the CDR3 is 16 residues. CDR1 is LGHDT, CDR2 YNNKEL, per germline (reference sequence). CDR3 amino acids: CASSLPWTSGRNEQFF.

The chain joins TRBV12-3 or TRBV12-4 to TRBJ1-6. The CDR3 is made up of 13 amino acids. The CDR3 region is CASSLVDNSPLHF.

The CDR3 reads CAWSDRVGEKLFF. The V and J genes are TRBV30 and TRBJ1-4; lacking DNA, the TRBD1 call made by TCRdb goes unchecked. Per germline, CDR1 GTSNPN and CDR2 SVGIG (reference sequence). The CDR3 sequence is 13 residues long. Using reference TRBV30 and TRBJ1-4 for the parts outside the CDR3, the full variable domain is SQTIHQWPATLVQPVGSPLSLECTVEGTSNPNLYWYRQAAGRGLQLLFYSVGIGQISSEVPQNLSASRPQDRQFILSSKKLLLSDSGFYLCAWSDRVGEKLFFGSGTQLSVL.

The V and J genes are TRBV20-1 and TRBJ2-3; the D call of TRBD2 rests on TCRdb alone, since no DNA is present to check it. The germline gives CDR1 DFQATT, CDR2 SNEGSKA (reference sequence). The CDR3 spans 16 residues. The CDR3 is CSARGVSGGSTDTQYF.

V gene TRBV3-1 combines with J gene TRBJ2-7; as DNA is missing, the TRBD2 call by TCRdb cannot be tested. Germline V gene data show CDR1 as LGHDT and CDR2 as YNNKEL (reference sequence). The CDR3 spans 14 residues. The CDR3 loop is CASSRTDGAYEQYF.

This chain joins TRBV28 and TRBJ1-1; TCRdb names TRBD1, which stays unverified in the absence of DNA. There are 16 residues in the CDR3. The germline CDR1 and CDR2 sequences are MDHEN and SYDVKM. The CDR3 here is CASRQGGQVGNTEAFF.

V usage is TRBV5-1 and J usage is TRBJ2-7; the D call of TRBD1 rests on TCRdb alone, since no DNA is present to check it. Looked up from germline, CDR1 is SGHRS and CDR2 is YFSETQ. The CDR3 covers 14 residues. CDR3 sequence reads: CASSGAGQTYEQYF.

CDR3 loop: CSAFGPRTDTQYF. This sequence joins TRBV20-1 and TRBJ2-3. The CDR3 sequence is 13 residues long. CDR1 and CDR2 (germline): DFQATT, SNEGSKA (reference sequence).

The chain carries TRBV6-1 and TRBJ1-6; TCRdb names TRBD1, which stays unverified in the absence of DNA. Germline V lookup: CDR1 MNHNS, CDR2 SASEGT. This CDR3 is 15 amino acids long. CDR3 residues: CASSKSGTANSPLHF.

The chain carries TRBV20-1 and TRBJ2-7; TCRdb reports TRBD1, a call that lacks DNA to check it against. The V gene's germline CDR1 is DFQATT and CDR2 SNEGSKA (reference sequence). The CDR3 covers 15 residues. The CDR3 is CSAREGRGSSYEQYF.

This chain links TRBV7-9 with TRBJ2-3; TCRdb selects TRBD1, and the lack of DNA leaves this call unchecked. Germline CDR1 and CDR2: SEHNR and FQNEAQ (reference sequence). The length of the CDR3 is 15 residues. CDR3 loop: CASSDQGSGTDTQYF.

This chain links TRBV6-5 with TRBJ1-3. There are 13 residues in the CDR3. Germline CDR1 is MNHEY and CDR2 is SVGAGI. CDR3: CASSATSGNTIYF.

This chain connects TRBV5-1 to TRBJ2-7; TCRdb's assignment of TRBD1 cannot be checked, as there is no DNA. Germline values: CDR1 SGHRS, CDR2 YFSETQ. The CDR3 is 14 residues long. CDR3 in amino acids: CASSLGGGINEQYF.